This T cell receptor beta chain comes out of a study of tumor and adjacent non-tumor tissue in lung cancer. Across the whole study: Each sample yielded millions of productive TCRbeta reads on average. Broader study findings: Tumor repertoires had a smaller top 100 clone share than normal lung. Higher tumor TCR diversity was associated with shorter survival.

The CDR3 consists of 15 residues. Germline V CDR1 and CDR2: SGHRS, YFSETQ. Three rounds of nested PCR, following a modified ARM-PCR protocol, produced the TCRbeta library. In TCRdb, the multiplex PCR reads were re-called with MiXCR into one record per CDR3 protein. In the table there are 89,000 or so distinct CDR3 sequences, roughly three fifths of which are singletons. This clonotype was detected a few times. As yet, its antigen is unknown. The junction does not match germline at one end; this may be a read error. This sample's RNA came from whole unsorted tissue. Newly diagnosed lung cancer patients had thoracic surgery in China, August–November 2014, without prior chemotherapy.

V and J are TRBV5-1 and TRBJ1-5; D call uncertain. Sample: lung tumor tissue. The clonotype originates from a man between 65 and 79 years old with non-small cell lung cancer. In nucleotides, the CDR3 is TGCGCCAGCGGCTTGGTTCCAGAGAGCAATCAGCCCCAGCATTTT. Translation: CASGLVPESNQPQHF.